Listed here are 26 T cell receptor beta chains from one sample, sequenced in a study of blood T cell repertoires in COVID-19. Here immunoSEQ multiplex PCR was the method, and the copy in TCRdb shows in-frame clones only, minus some. The repertoire holds 140,000 or so clones, with approximately 88% as singletons. Sequenced: peripheral blood. The receptors were sampled from a man between 60 and 75 years old with active or convalescent COVID-19.

The rearrangement links TRBV25-1 to TRBJ2-5, with a tentative D call TRBD2 (6 bases). The germline CDR1 and CDR2 sequences are MGHDK and SYGVNS. This CDR3 contains 16 residues. The V end lost 4 bases, the J end lost 6 bases, and 21 bases lay between the germline ends. The CDR3 loop reads CASSASTDYRGKTQYF. The CDR3 region has the DNA TGTGCCAGCAGTGCATCGACGGACTACCGAGGGAAGACCCAGTACTTC. Supplemented by reference TRBV25-1 and TRBJ2-5, the full variable domain reads EADIYQTPRYLVIGTGKKITLECSQTMGHDKMYWYQQDPGMELHLIHYSYGVNSTEKGDLSSESTVSRIRTEHFPLTLESARPSHTSQYLCASSASTDYRGKTQYFGPGTRLLVL.

The chain links TRBV5-6 to TRBJ2-3; possibly TRBD2 for D (5 bases). The CDR3 is 14 amino acids. Trimming left V 3 bases short and J 6 bases short, with 14 bases between. Germline lookup yields CDR1 SGHDT and CDR2 YYEEEE. The CDR3 is CASSSGLERDTQYF. The DNA of the CDR3 is TGTGCCAGCAGCTCAGGACTTGAACGGGATACGCAGTATTTT.

V and J are TRBV7-2 and TRBJ1-5; TRBD1 matches at 7 bases. The CDR3 totals 13 residues. The germline V gene encodes CDR1 SGHTA and CDR2 FQGNSA. V was pared by 6 bases and J by 4 bases, with 3 bases of the junction left unmatched. The CDR3 coding sequence is TGTGCCAGCAGTCGACAGGGTAATCAGCCCCAGCATTTT. The encoded protein is CASSRQGNQPQHF.

The chain combines TRBV7-9 with TRBJ2-1; TRBD1 aligns across 7 bases. Losses at the gene ends were 5 bases for V and 2 bases for J; bases not matched to a gene: 9. The germline V gene has CDR1 SEHNR and CDR2 FQNEAQ (reference sequence). This CDR3 comprises 16 residues. The CDR3 protein is CASSRERGTAYNEQFF. In nucleotides, the CDR3 is TGTGCCAGCAGCCGCGAAAGGGGGACAGCCTACAATGAGCAGTTCTTC.

The V gene is TRBV5-1, the J gene TRBJ2-5; TRBD2 agrees at 8 bases. From germline, CDR1 is SGHRS and CDR2 YFSETQ. The CDR3 is 14 residues long. The V segment lost 3 bases and the J segment 7 bases; nucleotides outside the gene matches: 8. The CDR3 DNA follows: TGCGCCAGCAGCTCCGATGGACTAGCCGGGACCCAGTACTTC. Protein: CASSSDGLAGTQYF.

This chain uses TRBV5-5 with TRBJ2-3; 7 bases align to TRBD1. The CDR3 runs to 17 residues. Germline CDR1 SGHKS, CDR2 YYEKEE (reference sequence). The V and J ends lost 0 bases and 0 bases, in that order; junction bases with no gene match: 7. For the CDR3, the DNA is TGTGCCAGCAGCTTGGAACAGGGGTTACCTAGCACAGATACGCAGTATTTT. As protein: CASSLEQGLPSTDTQYF.

This clone was counted between two and nine times. The chain has TRBV7-2 and TRBJ2-7, with TRBD2 matching 8 bases. Per the germline V gene, CDR1 is SGHTA and CDR2 is FQGNSA. This CDR3 is built from 14 residues. With V trimmed by 5 bases and J by 0 bases, 3 bases remained unmatched. CDR3 residues: CASSATSGSYEQYF. The CDR3 DNA follows: TGTGCCAGCAGCGCAACTAGCGGCTCCTACGAGCAGTACTTC. Using reference TRBV7-2 and TRBJ2-7 for the parts outside the CDR3, the full variable domain is GAGVSQSPSNKVTEKGKDVELRCDPISGHTALYWYRQSLGQGLEFLIYFQGNSAPDKSGLPSDRFSAERTGGSVSTLTIQRTQQEDSAVYLCASSATSGSYEQYFGPGTRLTVT.

The rearrangement uses TRBV3-1 (or the pseudogene TRBV3-2) and TRBJ2-1, with D perhaps matching TRBD1 (5 bases). The germline V and J ends were trimmed by 0 bases and 7 bases, with 13 bases remaining between them. This CDR3 has 15 residues. CDR1 and CDR2 (germline): LGHDT, YNNKEL (reference sequence). The CDR3: CASSQDFSRENEQFF. The CDR3 nucleotides read TGTGCCAGCAGCCAAGATTTCAGCAGGGAAAATGAGCAGTTCTTC.

The V call is TRBV30, the J call TRBJ1-4; 7 nucleotides match TRBD1. The CDR3 spans 14 residues. V was clipped by 7 bases and J by 8 bases; unmatched bases: 13. Germline V lookup: CDR1 GTSNPN, CDR2 SVGIG (reference sequence). CDR3 DNA sequence: TGTGCCTTCACGGCCCCGGGACAGCCAGAAAAACTGTTTTTT. This gives the protein CAFTAPGQPEKLFF.

The chain combines TRBV4-1 with TRBJ2-7, with 10 bases that match TRBD2. Trimming cost V 1 base and J 0 bases; bases outside gene matches: 12. The CDR3 has 19 residues. Germline V CDR1 and CDR2: MGHRA, YSYEKL. The CDR3 spells CASSQGVLAGVLSSYEQYF. In nucleotides, the CDR3 is TGCGCCAGCAGCCAAGGGGTCCTAGCGGGAGTTCTGAGCTCCTACGAGCAGTACTTC.

This chain uses TRBV5-4 with TRBJ2-6; the D gene is possibly TRBD1 (6 bases). V was shortened by 5 bases and J by 0 bases, with 15 bases between the two germline ends. Germline assignment: CDR1 SGHNT and CDR2 YYREEE (reference sequence). The length of the CDR3 is 17 residues. The CDR3 nucleotides are TGTGCCAGCAGAAAGGGGGTGGCACCCTCTGGGGCCAACGTCCTGACTTTC. This translates into CASRKGVAPSGANVLTF. Full variable domain (remainder filled in from reference TRBV5-4 and TRBJ2-6): ETGVTQSPTHLIKTRGQQVTLRCSSQSGHNTVSWYQQALGQGPQFIFQYYREEENGRGNFPPRFSGLQFPNYSSELNVNALELDDSALYLCASRKGVAPSGANVLTFGAGSRLTVL.

V is TRBV29-1 and J is TRBJ1-1; unclear D gene. The germline gives CDR1 SQVTM, CDR2 ANQGSEA. The germline V and J ends were trimmed by 7 bases and 4 bases, with 16 bases remaining between them. This CDR3 has 13 amino acids. CDR3 protein: CSANLIGGTEAFF. The CDR3 DNA is TGCAGCGCTAACCTAATTGGCGGCACTGAAGCTTTCTTT.

This sequence joins TRBV29-1 and TRBJ1-1; D is perhaps TRBD1 (6 bases). The V and J ends lost 6 bases and 3 bases respectively, with 14 bases between them. CDR3 length: 13 amino acids. Germline V CDR1 and CDR2: SQVTM, ANQGSEA. CDR3: CSVPQGGHTEAFF. As DNA, the CDR3 is TGCAGCGTCCCACAGGGCGGACACACTGAAGCTTTCTTT.

This rearrangement joins TRBV10-3 to TRBJ2-3; possible D gene TRBD2, 5 bases. The CDR3 is made up of 14 amino acids. V lost 6 bases to trimming and J lost 4 bases, with 14 bases between them. CDR1 is ENHRY and CDR2 is SYGVKD in the germline V gene. The CDR3 reads CAISPRDSPDTQYF. The CDR3 DNA reads TGTGCCATCAGCCCCCGGGATTCTCCAGATACGCAGTATTTT.

The rearrangement links TRBV5-1 to TRBJ1-2; D is possibly TRBD1 (5 bases). With 0 bases removed from V and 2 bases from J, the gap between germline ends came to 11 bases. CDR3 length: 15 residues. CDR1 SGHRS and CDR2 YFSETQ come from the germline V gene. In DNA form, the CDR3 reads TGCGCCAGCAGCTTGGCCCCACGGGGGAACTATGGCTACACCTTC. Amino acid sequence: CASSLAPRGNYGYTF.

Comments on this clone: Distinct nucleotide sequences in the sample also encode this CDR3. The DNA for the CDR3 is TGTGCCAGCAGCTCGTCGGGTTCCTACGAGCAGTACTTC. This codes for CASSSSGSYEQYF. This chain links TRBV5-4 with TRBJ2-7; D gene uncertain. Germline CDR1 and CDR2: SGHNT and YYREEE (reference sequence). Trimming stripped 3 bases from V and 1 base from J, with 8 bases between. The CDR3 spans 13 residues.

This rearrangement joins TRBV29-1 to TRBJ2-1, with TRBD2 matching 11 bases. There are 17 residues in the CDR3. CDR1 is SQVTM and CDR2 is ANQGSEA in the germline V gene. V shed 4 bases, J shed 4 bases, and the junction held 12 bases outside the gene matches. In DNA form, the CDR3 reads TGCAGCGTTGGGAGAGGGACTAGCGGAGCGGGGTACAATGAGCAGTTCTTC. It is translated as CSVGRGTSGAGYNEQFF.

This chain joins TRBV6-5 and TRBJ1-5; D is perhaps TRBD1 (5 bases). Trimming left V 5 bases short and J 4 bases short, with 12 bases between. The CDR3 sequence is 14 residues long. The V gene's germline CDR1 is MNHEY and CDR2 SVGAGI. The CDR3 DNA follows: TGTGCCAGCAGTACAAGACAGACGAATCAGCCCCAGCATTTT. Amino acid sequence: CASSTRQTNQPQHF.

This clone appeared once. The CDR3 DNA reads as TGTGCCAGCAGCCCAGGGAGGGGGAGGGCCTACGAGCAGTACTTC. Translation: CASSPGRGRAYEQYF. The genes are TRBV11-3 and TRBJ2-7, with D possibly matching TRBD2 (7 bases). CDR3 length equals 15 residues. Trimming took off 5 bases at V and 2 bases at J, with 16 bases between the two ends. CDR1 is SGHNT and CDR2 is YENEEA in the germline V gene.

J is TRBJ2-7 and V is TRBV27; the match to TRBD2 covers 11 bases. The germline gives CDR1 MNHEY, CDR2 SMNVEV (reference sequence). CDR3 length equals 16 residues. Losses at the gene ends were 2 bases for V and 8 bases for J; bases not matched to a gene: 11. CDR3 loop: CASSLRLAGNLYKQYF. The CDR3 coding sequence is TGTGCCAGCAGTTTACGACTAGCGGGAAATTTGTACAAGCAGTACTTC.

The chain carries TRBV19 and TRBJ2-3; D is unclear. The CDR3 loop spans 13 amino acids. The germline CDR1 and CDR2 sequences are LNHDA and SQIVND (reference sequence). The V end lost 5 bases, the J end lost 5 bases, and 11 bases lay between the germline ends. The CDR3 is CASSGVAIDTQYF. In DNA form, the CDR3 reads TGTGCCAGTAGTGGAGTAGCTATAGATACGCAGTATTTT. Supplemented by reference TRBV19 and TRBJ2-3, the full variable domain reads DGGITQSPKYLFRKEGQNVTLSCEQNLNHDAMYWYRQDPGQGLRLIYYSQIVNDFQKGDIAEGYSVSREKKESFPLTVTSAQKNPTAFYLCASSGVAIDTQYFGPGTRLTVL.

CDR3 sequence reads: CASSEALLQNEQFF. The CDR3 bases are TGTGCCAGCAGTGAAGCACTCCTTCAAAATGAGCAGTTCTTC. The V call is TRBV6-1, the J call TRBJ2-1; D is ambiguous. This CDR3 contains 14 residues. Germline CDR1 MNHNS, CDR2 SASEGT. V lost 0 bases and J 7 bases, leaving 10 bases between the germline ends.

This chain joins TRBV6-5 and TRBJ2-3, with 7 bases that match TRBD2. This CDR3 is 16 amino acids long. The germline gives CDR1 MNHEY, CDR2 SVGAGI. With 0 bases clipped from V and 4 bases from J, the junction kept 7 bases outside the gene matches. CDR3 region: CASSYSGGGMPDTQYF. The CDR3 nucleotides are TGTGCCAGCAGTTACTCGGGGGGAGGGATGCCAGATACGCAGTATTTT.

This rearrangement joins TRBV27 to TRBJ2-1; D is unclear. Deletions cut 2 bases from V and 2 bases from J, with 10 bases between. This CDR3 spans 15 amino acids. Per germline, CDR1 MNHEY and CDR2 SMNVEV (reference sequence). The CDR3 loop is CASSLQVGTYNEQFF. CDR3 DNA: TGTGCCAGCAGTTTACAGGTCGGTACCTACAATGAGCAGTTCTTC.

The rearrangement links TRBV10-1 to TRBJ2-3, with D perhaps matching TRBD2 (5 bases). Germline lookup yields CDR1 WNHNN and CDR2 SYGVQD (reference sequence). Trimming took 0 bases from V and 4 from J, leaving 11 bases between them. CDR3 size: 15 residues. In DNA form, the CDR3 reads TGCGCCAGCAGTGAGTCGAGTGCGGGTTCAGATACGCAGTATTTT. The encoded protein is CASSESSAGSDTQYF.

This rearrangement joins TRBV6-1 to TRBJ2-1, with D unresolved. Trimming removed 2 bases from V and 15 bases from J, with 14 bases in between. Germline loops: CDR1 MNHNS, CDR2 SASEGT. This CDR3 comprises 12 residues. For the CDR3, the DNA is TGTGCCAGCAGTGAACGGGTACGCTTTATGTTCTTC. Translating it yields CASSERVRFMFF.